A few counts support the clone carrying this T cell receptor (beta chain). Its antigen is not known. Every patient was untreated before thyroid surgery. TCRdb re-clonotyped the PCR reads through MiXCR. The sample yields about 43,000 clones, under 4% seen once. These data are taken from a study of metastatic and nonmetastatic thyroid tumors. Findings and caveats of the study: Reportedly, malignant thyroid tumors had significantly higher TCR beta diversity than benign nodules, in blood and tumor.

The TCR comes from a female donor with papillary thyroid cancer or a benign thyroid nodule (not recorded which). Some clones in this sample may be carry-over from other donors' samples. Sequencing was carried out using blood.

CDR3 in DNA: TGCAGTGCTTGGGACAGTCAGGGTAGGACTGAAGCTTTCTTT. The encoded protein is CSAWDSQGRTEAFF. The J gene is TRBJ1-1, the V gene TRBV20-1; 7 bases map to TRBD1. The V gene's germline CDR1 is DFQATT and CDR2 SNEGSKA (reference sequence). The ends lost 5 bases at V and 5 bases at J; junction bases unmatched: 11. This CDR3 comprises 14 residues.